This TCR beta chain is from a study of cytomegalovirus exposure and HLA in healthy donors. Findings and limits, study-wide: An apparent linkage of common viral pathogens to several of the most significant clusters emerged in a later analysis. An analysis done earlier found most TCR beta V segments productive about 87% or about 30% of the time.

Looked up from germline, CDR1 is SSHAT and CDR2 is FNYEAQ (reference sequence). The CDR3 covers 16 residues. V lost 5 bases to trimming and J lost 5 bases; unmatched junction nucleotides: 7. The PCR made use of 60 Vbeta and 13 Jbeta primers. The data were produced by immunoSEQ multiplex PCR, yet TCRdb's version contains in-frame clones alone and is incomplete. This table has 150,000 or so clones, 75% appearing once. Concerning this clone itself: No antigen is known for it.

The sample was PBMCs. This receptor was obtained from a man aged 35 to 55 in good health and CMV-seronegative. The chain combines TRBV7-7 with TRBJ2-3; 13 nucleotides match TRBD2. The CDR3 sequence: CASSLLAGGVGDTQYF. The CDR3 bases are TGTGCCAGCAGCCTACTAGCGGGGGGGGTAGGAGATACGCAGTATTTT.